This T cell receptor beta chain was sequenced for a study of Tregs in tolerant kidney transplant recipients. The repertoire was sequenced with immunoSEQ multiplex PCR; TCRdb's copy has only in-frame clones and lacks some. This sample yields 69,000 or so clones, of which approximately 88% are seen a single time; about 0.36% belongs to the top ten. Notes on the study in general: Some patients' samples used different primers over time, so nucleotide sequences weren't comparable.

Germline V gene sequence: CDR1 MDHEN, CDR2 SYDVKM. The length of the CDR3 is 13 residues. Trimming cost V 8 bases and J 2 bases; bases outside gene matches: 5. Of note for this clone: Its antigen is not identified.

This TCR was recovered from a human donor who received a combined kidney and bone marrow transplant. The chain uses TRBV28 and TRBJ2-7; the match to TRBD2 covers 8 bases. The source material was CD4+ T cells from blood, sampled before the transplant. In DNA form, the CDR3 reads TGTGCCAGCGGGGCGGGAGGTCCCTACGAGCAGTACTTC. Encoded protein: CASGAGGPYEQYF.